Shown below are 12 T cell receptor beta chains from a single sample sequenced in a study of blood T cell repertoires in COVID-19. Measured with immunoSEQ multiplex PCR; TCRdb has only the in-frame clones, and not every one. The sample lists some 99,000 clones, approximately 84% occurring once. The material sequenced was peripheral blood. The receptor set was obtained from a woman aged 45 to 65 with acute or convalescent COVID-19.

This clone turned up a few times. The CDR3 loop reads CASSLEGTGEEPQHF. The CDR3 coding sequence is TGCGCCAGCAGCTTGGAAGGGACAGGGGAAGAGCCCCAGCATTTT. The chain carries TRBV5-1 and TRBJ1-5; 10 bases are shared with TRBD1. The germline CDR1 and CDR2 sequences are SGHRS and YFSETQ. The CDR3 extends over 15 amino acids. The ends lost 0 bases at V and 8 bases at J; junction bases unmatched: 5.

The chain is built from TRBV5-4 and TRBJ1-2, with D possibly matching TRBD1 (6 bases). Deletions cut 4 bases from V and 6 bases from J, with 13 bases between. Germline CDR1 is SGHNT and CDR2 is YYREEE (reference sequence). This CDR3 is 13 amino acids long. This CDR3 is CASSPGQHDGYTF. DNA for the CDR3: TGTGCCAGCAGCCCTGGACAGCATGATGGCTACACCTTC.

This clone was seen just once. The rearrangement uses TRBV3-1 (or the pseudogene TRBV3-2) and TRBJ2-3; D might be TRBD2 (6 bases). Germline CDR1 LGHDT, CDR2 YNNKEL (reference sequence). The CDR3 has 15 residues. Between the trimmed V and J ends, which lost 7 bases and 6 bases, there was a span of 20 bases. As DNA, the CDR3 is TGTGCCAGCACACCTCAGCTAGCGAGAGGTGATACGCAGTATTTT. Its protein is CASTPQLARGDTQYF.

In its sample, this clone was seen a few times. CDR3 DNA sequence: TGTGCCAGCAGCGTAGCTCCGGCTAGCGGTACAGATACGCAGTATTTT. Translating gives CASSVAPASGTDTQYF. The chain recombines TRBV9 with TRBJ2-3, with 7 bases that match TRBD2. The CDR3 is 16 amino acids. Germline CDR1 and CDR2: SGDLS and YYNGEE. V dropped 0 bases and J dropped 3; count of bases not matched to a gene: 7.

This chain links TRBV28 with TRBJ1-1; D uncertain. Germline lookup yields CDR1 MDHEN and CDR2 SYDVKM. The CDR3 is 14 residues long. The V end lost 2 bases, the J end lost 5 bases, and 12 bases lay between the germline ends. Here the CDR3 reads CASSLEQKKTEAFF. CDR3 in DNA: TGTGCCAGCAGTTTAGAACAGAAGAAAACTGAAGCTTTCTTT.

The chain employs TRBV6-1 and TRBJ2-7; D may be TRBD1 (5 bases). Germline CDR1 is MNHNS and CDR2 is SASEGT. V dropped 3 bases and J dropped 11 bases, with 17 bases sitting between them. This CDR3 contains 13 residues. The CDR3 sequence is CASSDGRQGKEYF. The CDR3 DNA reads as TGTGCCAGCAGTGACGGTCGGCAGGGCAAGGAGTACTTC.

The chain joins TRBV5-1 to TRBJ1-4; TRBD1 is a possible D gene (5 bases). CDR3 length: 15 residues. CDR1 and CDR2 (germline): SGHRS, YFSETQ. Trimming removed 0 bases at V and 4 bases at J, with 10 bases between. CDR3 region: CASSLAGGGNEKLFF. CDR3 in DNA: TGCGCCAGCAGCTTGGCCGGGGGTGGTAATGAAAAACTGTTTTTT.

The rearrangement links TRBV28 to TRBJ1-1; TRBD1 matches at 9 bases. The CDR3 runs to 14 residues. The V segment lost 7 bases and the J segment 3 bases; nucleotides outside the gene matches: 6. Germline V CDR1 and CDR2: MDHEN, SYDVKM. The CDR3 here is CASTPGQGYTEAFF. CDR3 in DNA: TGTGCCAGCACCCCAGGACAGGGGTACACTGAAGCTTTCTTT.

The sample holds a few counts of this clone. This sequence joins TRBV28 and TRBJ1-2, with D possibly matching TRBD1 (5 bases). Trimming shortened V by 4 bases and J by 8 bases, and 14 bases separated the two germline ends. Germline V gives CDR1 MDHEN, CDR2 SYDVKM. The length of the CDR3 is 13 residues. CDR3 region: CASSSRVGGGYTF. CDR3 nucleotides: TGTGCCAGCAGTTCAAGGGTCGGGGGAGGCTACACCTTC.

The gene calls are TRBV7-9 and TRBJ1-1, with 9 bases that match TRBD1. The CDR3 spans 16 residues. The germline CDR1 and CDR2 sequences are SEHNR and FQNEAQ (reference sequence). Trimming at V came to 1 base and at J to 4 bases, leaving 7 bases not matched to a gene. CDR3 amino acids: CASSLGGTGRFTEAFF. CDR3 coding DNA: TGTGCCAGCAGCTTAGGAGGGACAGGGAGGTTCACTGAAGCTTTCTTT.

The chain joins TRBV7-8 to TRBJ1-1; maybe TRBD1 (5 bases). This CDR3 has 14 amino acids. Germline values: CDR1 SGHVS, CDR2 FQNEAQ. The ends were cut back, 5 bases at V and 1 base at J, with 11 bases in the middle. This CDR3 reads CASSIGGSNTEAFF. CDR3 DNA: TGTGCCAGCAGCATCGGGGGGTCGAACACTGAAGCTTTCTTT. Based on the CDR3 plus reference TRBV7-8 and TRBJ1-1, the full variable domain is GAGVSQSPRYKVAKRGQDVALRCDPISGHVSLFWYQQALGQGPEFLTYFQNEAQLDKSGLPSDRFFAERPEGSVSTLKIQRTQQEDSAVYLCASSIGGSNTEAFFGQGTRLTVV.

CDR3 nucleotide sequence: TGCGCCAGCAGCCCGGGGCTACAGGGGGGCACCATATATTTT. Translated: CASSPGLQGGTIYF. The J gene is TRBJ1-3, the V gene TRBV5-1; the match to TRBD1 covers 8 bases. V shed 4 bases, J shed 9 bases, and the junction held 9 bases outside the gene matches. Germline CDR1 and CDR2: SGHRS and YFSETQ. This CDR3 has 14 amino acids.